This T cell receptor (beta chain) came from a study of T cell responses to AZD1222 COVID-19 vaccine. V lost 6 bases and J lost 5; bases outside the gene matches: 9. CDR1 and CDR2 from the germline V gene are SNHLY and FYNNEI. CDR3 size: 14 residues. The protocol was immunoSEQ multiplex PCR, while the TCRdb copy is restricted to in-frame clones and leaves out a portion. The sample has more than 100,000 clones, around 86% seen once. The V call is TRBV2, the J call TRBJ1-2; TRBD1 aligns across 7 bases. This receptor was obtained from an adult in good health. The starting material was peripheral blood, obtained on day 0 of AZD1222 vaccination. CDR3 loop: CASRRDGTAYGYTF. CDR3 in DNA: TGTGCCAGCAGGAGGGACGGGACAGCTTATGGCTACACCTTC. The variable domain in full, completed from reference TRBV2 and TRBJ1-2, reads EPEVTQTPSHQVTQMGQEVILRCVPISNHLYFYWYRQILGQKVEFLVSFYNNEISEKSEIFDDQFSVERPDGSNFTLKIRSTKLEDSAMYFCASRRDGTAYGYTFGSGTRLTVV.